These 6 T cell receptor beta chains share one sample of origin, sequenced in a study of response to subunit inactivated influenza vaccine. TCRdb re-called the RT-PCR reads through MiXCR, storing one row per CDR3 protein. The repertoire has about 650,000 distinct CDR3 sequences, about 15% of them found once; the top ten carry around 10%. The sample was PBMCs from blood, taken approximately 13 days after vaccination. Receptors were obtained from a man in his forties or fifties who received an inactivated influenza vaccine.

The sample holds many counts of this clonotype. This rearrangement joins TRBV7-2 to TRBJ2-5; 7 nucleotides line up with TRBD2. V lost 3 bases, J lost 4 bases, and 8 bases stayed unmatched. Per germline, CDR1 SGHTA and CDR2 FQGNSA. The CDR3 is 15 amino acids. CDR3 sequence reads: CASSLSSGVGETQYF. CDR3 sequence (DNA): TGTGCCAGCAGCTTGTCCAGCGGGGTGGGAGAGACCCAGTACTTC.

The chain links TRBV29-1 to TRBJ2-5; TRBD1 agrees at 9 bases. V gave up 3 bases and J gave up 7 bases; unmatched junction bases: 9. CDR3 length: 14 amino acids. CDR1 is SQVTM, CDR2 ANQGSEA, per germline. CDR3 sequence: CSVEKGQGVGTQYF. DNA for the CDR3: TGCAGCGTTGAGAAGGGACAGGGAGTAGGGACCCAGTACTTC.

The CDR3: CASSQMTGASYEQYF. CDR3 DNA: TGTGCCAGCAGCCAGATGACAGGGGCGTCCTACGAGCAGTACTTC. The chain combines TRBV3-1 with TRBJ2-7; the match to TRBD1 covers 8 bases. The CDR3 length is 15 residues. With V trimmed by 3 bases and J by 1 base, 5 bases remained unmatched. The germline V gene encodes CDR1 LGHDT and CDR2 YNNKEL (reference sequence).

This chain connects TRBV5-6 to TRBJ2-4; D may be TRBD1 (6 bases). In germline, CDR1 is SGHDT, CDR2 YYEEEE. Trimming pared 2 bases from V and 6 bases from J, leaving 18 bases between. This CDR3 is built from 16 residues. CDR3 DNA: TGTGCCAGCAGCTTCGGTCACAGGGCTGTCGCAAACATTCAGTACTTC. Protein product: CASSFGHRAVANIQYF.

The chain combines TRBV7-2 with TRBJ2-2; tentative D call: TRBD2 (7 bases). Trimming cost V 3 bases and J 6 bases, with 11 bases left between them. CDR1 is SGHTA and CDR2 is FQGNSA in the germline V gene. The CDR3 contains 14 residues. The CDR3 sequence is CASSFRRGPGELFF. The CDR3 nucleotides read TGTGCCAGCAGCTTTAGGCGGGGGCCCGGGGAGCTGTTTTTT.

The V and J genes are TRBV6-2 or TRBV6-3 and TRBJ2-2; maybe TRBD1 (6 bases). V was pared by 7 bases and J by 5 bases, with 14 bases between. The CDR3 sequence is 14 residues long. Germline CDR1 is MNHEY and CDR2 is SVGEGT. The CDR3 is CASKKQGETGELFF. For the CDR3, the DNA is TGTGCCAGCAAGAAACAGGGAGAGACCGGGGAGCTGTTTTTT.